The clone carrying this T cell receptor (beta chain) was found a few times. The CDR3 contains 12 residues. From germline, CDR1 is ENHRY and CDR2 SYGVKD. Trimming took 3 bases from V and 2 from J, leaving 4 bases between them. No ophthalmopathy progression within 18 months constituted stable Graves' hyperthyroidism. Hyperthyroidism, newly diagnosed and lasting under 2 months, affected patients aged 18 to 65. Diagnoses were made from clinical symptoms, serum measures (thyroxine and TRAb), thyroid ultrasound and orbital computed tomography. The source of the PBMCs was approximately 10 ml of fresh peripheral blood. Amplified regions were TCR beta CDR3 sequences from RNA transcripts. Primed by the HTBI set, a first-round RT-PCR was run on the TCR CDR3. TCRdb redid the calling of the multiplex PCR reads with MiXCR, one entry per CDR3 protein. This sample has 700,000 or so distinct CDR3 sequences; 15% to 20% occur once, and the top ten carry under 10%.

This sample is part of a study of T cells in Graves' hyperthyroidism and ophthalmopathy. V gene TRBV10-3 combines with J gene TRBJ2-5; no clear D gene. The TCR sequence derives from a man aged 18 to 30 with Graves' hyperthyroidism. The sample was blood. CDR3 nucleotides: TGTGCCATCAGTGACGAGCAAGAGACCCAGTACTTC. Translated: CAISDEQETQYF.